This T cell receptor (beta chain) was obtained from a study of OX40 agonist ivuxolimab in advanced cancers. Study as a whole: Of the patients, three showed partial responses, one with hepatocellular carcinoma and two with cutaneous melanoma.

As for this clone: Antigen: not known.

V lost 5 bases to trimming and J lost 5 bases; unmatched junction nucleotides: 9. Germline V gene data show CDR1 as SQVTM and CDR2 as ANQGSEA. The CDR3 sequence is 14 residues long. Study results and caveats: The study found that CD8+ T cells averaged more expanded clones than CD4+.

The method was immunoSEQ multiplex PCR; TCRdb's version includes in-frame clones alone and lacks a portion of them. The top ten clones hold 11% of a sample with about 62,000 clones, about four fifths of them seen once. The material was CD4+ or CD8+ T cells sorted from blood, obtained in a trial of the OX40 agonist ivuxolimab. The V gene is TRBV29-1, the J gene TRBJ2-5; 9 bases fit TRBD2. The TCR originated in an adult with an advanced solid tumor such as melanoma, head and neck, liver or kidney cancer. The chain's CDR3 is CSVLKAGGRETQYF. DNA of the CDR3: TGCAGCGTTTTAAAAGCGGGGGGCCGGGAGACCCAGTACTTC.